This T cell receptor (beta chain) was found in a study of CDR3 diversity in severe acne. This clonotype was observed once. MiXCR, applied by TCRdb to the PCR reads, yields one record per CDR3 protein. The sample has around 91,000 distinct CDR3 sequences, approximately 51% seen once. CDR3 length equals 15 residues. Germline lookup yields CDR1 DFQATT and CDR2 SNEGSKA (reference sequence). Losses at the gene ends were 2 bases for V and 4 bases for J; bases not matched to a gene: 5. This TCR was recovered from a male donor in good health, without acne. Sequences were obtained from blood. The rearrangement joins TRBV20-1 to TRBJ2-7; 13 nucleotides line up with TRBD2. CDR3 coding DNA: TGCAGTGCTAGATGGGGGACTAGCGGGATGTACGAGCAGTACTTC. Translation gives CSARWGTSGMYEQYF.